A single T cell receptor beta chain is shown here with its context. TCRdb's table, derived via immunoSEQ multiplex PCR, lists solely in-frame clones and lacks some. The sample has about 470,000 clones; more than 75% are singletons. This sample was taken from a study of shared clonotypes between healthy human individuals. Sequencing input: PBMCs. The source of this sequence is a woman in her thirties or forties in good health. Some clones in this sample may be carry-over from other donors' samples.

CDR3 nucleotide sequence: TGCAGCGTTGAAAAAGAGACCCAGTACTTC. Translated, it gives CSVEKETQYF. This chain joins TRBV29-1 and TRBJ2-5; no clear D gene. Germline CDR1 SQVTM, CDR2 ANQGSEA. The CDR3 is made up of 10 amino acids. Between the trimmed V and J ends, which lost 2 bases and 3 bases, there was a span of 1 base. The full variable domain, with the rest looked up from reference TRBV29-1 and TRBJ2-5, is SAVISQKPSRDICQRGTSLTIQCQVDSQVTMMFWYRQQPGQSLTLIATANQGSEATYESGFVIDKFPISRPNLTFSTLTVSNMSPEDSSIYLCSVEKETQYFGPGTRLLVL.